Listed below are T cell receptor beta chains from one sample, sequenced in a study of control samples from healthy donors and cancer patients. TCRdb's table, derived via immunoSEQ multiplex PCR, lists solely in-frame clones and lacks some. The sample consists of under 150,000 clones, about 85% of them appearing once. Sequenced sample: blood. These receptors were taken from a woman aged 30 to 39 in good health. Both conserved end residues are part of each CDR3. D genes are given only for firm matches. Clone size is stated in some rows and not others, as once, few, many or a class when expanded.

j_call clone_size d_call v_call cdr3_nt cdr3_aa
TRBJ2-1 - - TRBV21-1 TGTGCCAGCAGCAAAGCGGCTAGCGGGAGTAAGAATGAGCAGTTCTTC CASSKAASGSKNEQFF
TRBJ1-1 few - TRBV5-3 TGTGCCAGAAGCTTGGGGTTGAACACTGAAGCTTTCTTT CARSLGLNTEAFF
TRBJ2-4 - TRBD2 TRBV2 TGTGCCAGCAGTGTTGGGACTAGGACCAAAAACATTCAGTACTTC CASSVGTRTKNIQYF
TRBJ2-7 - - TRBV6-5 TGTGCCAGCAGCCCCTCTACACTAGGTACCTACGAGCAGTACTTC CASSPSTLGTYEQYF
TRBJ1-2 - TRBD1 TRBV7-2 TGTGCCAGCAGCTCCGCCGGACAGGGGACCAACTATGGCTACACCTTC CASSSAGQGTNYGYTF
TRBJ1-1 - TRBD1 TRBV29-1 TGCAGCTTCCGGACAGGGGGCACTGAAGCTTTCTTT CSFRTGGTEAFF
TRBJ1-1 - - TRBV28 TGTGCCAGCAGTTCTGGGGGGATGGGAACTGAAGCTTTCTTT CASSSGGMGTEAFF
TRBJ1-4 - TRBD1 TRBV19 TGTGCCAGTAGTCCTGGACAGGGAAATGAAAAACTGTTTTTT CASSPGQGNEKLFF
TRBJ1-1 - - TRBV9 TGTGCCAGCAGCGTATACCCCAAGGGGCCCACTGAAGCTTTCTTT CASSVYPKGPTEAFF
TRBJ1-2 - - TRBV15 TGTGCCACCAGCAGACAGGGTGGTGGCTACACCTTC CATSRQGGGYTF
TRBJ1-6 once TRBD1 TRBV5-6 TGTGCCAGCAGCTTGGGGCCAGGGGGTGTTTCACCCCTCCACTTT CASSLGPGGVSPLHF
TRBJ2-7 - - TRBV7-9 TGTGCCAGCAGGCCCGCCGGCGGCCCTCTAGAGCAGTACTTC CASRPAGGPLEQYF